This TCR beta chain was sequenced in a study of T cells in Graves' hyperthyroidism and ophthalmopathy. Across the study: It was at initial diagnosis, before any treatment, that peripheral blood was collected.

This clonotype appeared many times. The trim removed 2 bases at V and 0 bases at J, leaving 9 bases unmatched. The CDR3 sequence is 17 residues long. CDR1 GTSNPN and CDR2 SVGIG come from the germline V gene (reference sequence). Amplification yielded TCR beta CDR3 regions, with RNA transcripts as the source. The HTBI set primed first-round TCR CDR3 RT-PCR. TCRdb reprocessed the multiplex PCR reads via MiXCR and lists one record per CDR3 protein. The sample has around 480,000 distinct CDR3 sequences, approximately 15% seen once. Reasons for excluding patients were uncontrolled infection, other autoimmune disease, pregnancy or lactation.

The genes are TRBV30 and TRBJ1-1; 10 bases match TRBD1. Sequences were obtained from blood. The receptor comes from a young woman with Graves' hyperthyroidism. The CDR3 here is CAWSTGTGVPMNTEAFF. CDR3 sequence (DNA): TGTGCCTGGAGTACGGGGACAGGGGTACCGATGAACACTGAAGCTTTCTTT.